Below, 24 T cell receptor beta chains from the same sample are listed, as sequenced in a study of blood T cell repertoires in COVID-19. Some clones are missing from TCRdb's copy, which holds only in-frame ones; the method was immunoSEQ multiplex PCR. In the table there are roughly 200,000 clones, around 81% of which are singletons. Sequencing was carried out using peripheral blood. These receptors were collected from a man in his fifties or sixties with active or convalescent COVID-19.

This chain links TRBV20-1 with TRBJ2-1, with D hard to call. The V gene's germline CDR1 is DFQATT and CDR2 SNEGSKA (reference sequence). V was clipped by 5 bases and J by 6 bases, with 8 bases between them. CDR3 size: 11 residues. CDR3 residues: CSARLINEQFF. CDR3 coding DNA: TGCAGTGCTCGACTGATCAATGAGCAGTTCTTC.

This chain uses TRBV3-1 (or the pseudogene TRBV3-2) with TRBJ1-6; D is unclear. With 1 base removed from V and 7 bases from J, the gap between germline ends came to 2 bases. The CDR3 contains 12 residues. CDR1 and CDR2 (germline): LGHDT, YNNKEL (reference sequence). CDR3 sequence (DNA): TGTGCCAGCAGCCAAGTAAATTCACCCCTCCACTTT. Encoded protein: CASSQVNSPLHF.

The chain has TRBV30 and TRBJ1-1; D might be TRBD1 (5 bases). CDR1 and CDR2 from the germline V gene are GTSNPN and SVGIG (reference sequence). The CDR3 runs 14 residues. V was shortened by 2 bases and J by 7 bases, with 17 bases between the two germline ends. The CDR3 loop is CAWSPPGRGREAFF. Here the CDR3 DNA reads TGTGCCTGGAGTCCACCCGGGAGGGGCCGTGAAGCTTTCTTT.

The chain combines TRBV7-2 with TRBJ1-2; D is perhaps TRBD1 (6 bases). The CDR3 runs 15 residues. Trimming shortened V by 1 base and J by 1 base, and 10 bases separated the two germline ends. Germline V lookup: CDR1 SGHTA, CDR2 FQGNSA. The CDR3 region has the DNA TGTGCCAGCAGCTTAGGAGGGGGTGGTAACTATGGCTACACCTTC. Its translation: CASSLGGGGNYGYTF.

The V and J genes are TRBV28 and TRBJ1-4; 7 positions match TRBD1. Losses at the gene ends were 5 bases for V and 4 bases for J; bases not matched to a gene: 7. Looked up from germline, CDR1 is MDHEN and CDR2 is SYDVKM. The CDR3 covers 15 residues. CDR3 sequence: CASSPGTASNEKLFF. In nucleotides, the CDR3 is TGTGCCAGCAGTCCTGGGACAGCCAGTAATGAAAAACTGTTTTTT.

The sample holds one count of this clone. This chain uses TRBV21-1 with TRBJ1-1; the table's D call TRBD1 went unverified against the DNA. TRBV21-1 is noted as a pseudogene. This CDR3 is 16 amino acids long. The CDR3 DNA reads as TGTGCCAGCAGCAAATCGCCAGGCAGGGGTATCACTGAAGCTTTCTTT. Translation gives CASSKSPGRGITEAFF.

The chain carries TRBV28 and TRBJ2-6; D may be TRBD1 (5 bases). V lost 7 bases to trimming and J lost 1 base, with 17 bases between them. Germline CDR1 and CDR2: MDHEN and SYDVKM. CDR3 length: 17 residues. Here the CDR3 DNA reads TGTGCCAGCAACTCCGACAGTGTGAGATCTGGGGCCAACGTCCTGACTTTC. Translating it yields CASNSDSVRSGANVLTF.

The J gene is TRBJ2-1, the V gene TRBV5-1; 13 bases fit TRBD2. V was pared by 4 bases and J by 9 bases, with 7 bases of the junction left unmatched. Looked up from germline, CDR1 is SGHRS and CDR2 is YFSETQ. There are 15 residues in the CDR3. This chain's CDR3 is CASSQLAGGQSEQFF. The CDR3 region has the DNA TGCGCCAGCAGCCAACTAGCGGGGGGGCAGAGTGAGCAGTTCTTC.

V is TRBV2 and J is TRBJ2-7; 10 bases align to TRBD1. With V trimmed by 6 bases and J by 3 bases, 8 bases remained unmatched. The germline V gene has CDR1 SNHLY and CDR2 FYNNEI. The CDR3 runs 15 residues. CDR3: CASRGPGTGDYEQYF. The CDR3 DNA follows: TGTGCCAGCAGAGGACCCGGGACAGGGGACTACGAGCAGTACTTC.

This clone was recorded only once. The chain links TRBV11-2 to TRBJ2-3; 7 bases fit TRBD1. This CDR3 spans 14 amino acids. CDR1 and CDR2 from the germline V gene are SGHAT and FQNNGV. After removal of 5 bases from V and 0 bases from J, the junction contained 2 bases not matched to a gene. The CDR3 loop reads CASSEGASTDTQYF. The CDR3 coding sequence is TGTGCCAGCAGCGAGGGGGCCAGCACAGATACGCAGTATTTT.

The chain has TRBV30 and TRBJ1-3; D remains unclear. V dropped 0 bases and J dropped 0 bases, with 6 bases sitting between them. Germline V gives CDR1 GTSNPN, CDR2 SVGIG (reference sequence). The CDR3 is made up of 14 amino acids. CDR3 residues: CAWSVGSSGNTIYF. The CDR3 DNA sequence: TGTGCCTGGAGTGTCGGGAGCTCTGGAAACACCATATATTTT.

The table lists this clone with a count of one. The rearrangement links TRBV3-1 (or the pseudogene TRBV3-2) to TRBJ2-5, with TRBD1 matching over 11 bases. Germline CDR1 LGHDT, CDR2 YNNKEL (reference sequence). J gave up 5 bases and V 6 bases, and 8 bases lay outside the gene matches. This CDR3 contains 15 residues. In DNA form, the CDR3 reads TGTGCCAGCAGATATAAGGACAGGGGGCCGGAGACCCAGTACTTC. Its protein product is CASRYKDRGPETQYF.

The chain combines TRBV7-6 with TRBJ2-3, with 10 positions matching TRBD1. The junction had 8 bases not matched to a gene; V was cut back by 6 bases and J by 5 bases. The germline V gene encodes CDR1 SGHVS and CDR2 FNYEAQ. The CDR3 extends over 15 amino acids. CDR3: CASRPGTGVGDTQYF. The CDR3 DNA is TGTGCCAGCAGGCCCGGGACAGGGGTGGGAGATACGCAGTATTTT. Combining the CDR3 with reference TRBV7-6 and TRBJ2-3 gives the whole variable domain GAGVSQSPRYKVTKRGQDVALRCDPISGHVSLYWYRQALGQGPEFLTYFNYEAQQDKSGLPNDRFSAERPEGSISTLTIQRTEQRDSAMYRCASRPGTGVGDTQYFGPGTRLTVL.

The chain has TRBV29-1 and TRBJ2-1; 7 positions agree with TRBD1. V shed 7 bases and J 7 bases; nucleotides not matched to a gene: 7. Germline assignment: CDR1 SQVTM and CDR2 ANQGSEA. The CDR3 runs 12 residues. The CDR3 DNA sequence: TGCAGCGGCGAGGGACAGTCAAATGAGCAGTTCTTC. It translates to CSGEGQSNEQFF.

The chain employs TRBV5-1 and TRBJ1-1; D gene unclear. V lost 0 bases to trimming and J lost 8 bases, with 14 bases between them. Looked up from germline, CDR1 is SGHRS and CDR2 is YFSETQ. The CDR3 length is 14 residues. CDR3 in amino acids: CASSLEAGPVEAFF. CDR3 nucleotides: TGCGCCAGCAGCTTGGAGGCAGGTCCCGTGGAAGCTTTCTTT.

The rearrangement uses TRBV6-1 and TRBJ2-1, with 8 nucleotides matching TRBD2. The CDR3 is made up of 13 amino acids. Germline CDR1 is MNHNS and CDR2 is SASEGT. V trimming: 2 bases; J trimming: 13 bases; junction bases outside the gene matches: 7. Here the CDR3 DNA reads TGTGCCAGCAGTGAATGGGTAGCGGGGCTTCAGTTCTTC. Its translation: CASSEWVAGLQFF.

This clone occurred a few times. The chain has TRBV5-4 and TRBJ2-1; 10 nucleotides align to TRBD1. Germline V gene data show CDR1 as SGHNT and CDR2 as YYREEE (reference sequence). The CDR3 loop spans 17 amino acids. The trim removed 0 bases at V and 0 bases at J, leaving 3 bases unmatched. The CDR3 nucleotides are TGTGCCAGCAGCTTGGGACAGGGGGCAAGCTCCTACAATGAGCAGTTCTTC. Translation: CASSLGQGASSYNEQFF.

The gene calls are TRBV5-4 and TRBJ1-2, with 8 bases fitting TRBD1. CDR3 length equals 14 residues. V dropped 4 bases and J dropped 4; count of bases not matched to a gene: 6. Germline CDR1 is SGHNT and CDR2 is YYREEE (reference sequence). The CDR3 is CASSPRTGPYGYTF. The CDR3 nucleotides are TGTGCCAGCAGCCCCCGGACAGGGCCCTATGGCTACACCTTC.

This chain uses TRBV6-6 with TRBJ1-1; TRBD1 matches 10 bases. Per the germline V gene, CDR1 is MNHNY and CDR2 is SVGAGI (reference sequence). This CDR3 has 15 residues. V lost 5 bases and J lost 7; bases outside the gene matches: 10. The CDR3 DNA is TGTGCCAGCAGTCAGGGCACCGGGACAGGGGTTGAAGCTTTCTTT. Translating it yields CASSQGTGTGVEAFF.

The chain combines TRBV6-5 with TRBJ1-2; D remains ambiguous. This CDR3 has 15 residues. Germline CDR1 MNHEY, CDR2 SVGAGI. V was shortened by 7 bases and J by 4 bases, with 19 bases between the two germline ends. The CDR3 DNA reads TGTGCCAGCAACTTAATTTGGGAGGGCAGCTATGGCTACACCTTC. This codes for CASNLIWEGSYGYTF.

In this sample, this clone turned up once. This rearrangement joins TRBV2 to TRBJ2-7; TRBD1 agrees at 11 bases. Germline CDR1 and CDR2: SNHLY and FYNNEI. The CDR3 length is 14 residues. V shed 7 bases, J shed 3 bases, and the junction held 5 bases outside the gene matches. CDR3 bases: TGTGCCAGCACATCCGGGACAGGGGGCTACGAGCAGTACTTC. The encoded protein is CASTSGTGGYEQYF.

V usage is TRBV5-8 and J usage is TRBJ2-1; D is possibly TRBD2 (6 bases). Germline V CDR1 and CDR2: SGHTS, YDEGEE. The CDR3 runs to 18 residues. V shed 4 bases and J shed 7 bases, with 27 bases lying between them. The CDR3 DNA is TGTGCCAGCAGCCCCGGCGGTCTAGCATGGGGTGGGAGGAATGAGCAGTTCTTC. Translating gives CASSPGGLAWGGRNEQFF.

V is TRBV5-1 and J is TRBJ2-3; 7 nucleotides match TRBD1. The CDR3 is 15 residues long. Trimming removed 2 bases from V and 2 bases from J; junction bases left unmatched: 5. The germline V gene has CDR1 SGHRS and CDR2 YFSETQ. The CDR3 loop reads CASSFEGAATDTQYF. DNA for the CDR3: TGCGCCAGCAGCTTCGAGGGGGCCGCCACAGATACGCAGTATTTT. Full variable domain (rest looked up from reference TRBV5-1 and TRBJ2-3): KAGVTQTPRYLIKTRGQQVTLSCSPISGHRSVSWYQQTPGQGLQFLFEYFSETQRNKGNFPGRFSGRQFSNSRSEMNVSTLELGDSALYLCASSFEGAATDTQYFGPGTRLTVL.

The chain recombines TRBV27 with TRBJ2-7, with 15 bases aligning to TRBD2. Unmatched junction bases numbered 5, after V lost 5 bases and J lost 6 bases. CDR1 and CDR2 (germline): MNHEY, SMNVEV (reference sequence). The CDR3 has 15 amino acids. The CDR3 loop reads CASSPGLAGGLEQYF. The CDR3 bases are TGTGCCAGCAGTCCCGGACTAGCGGGGGGGCTCGAGCAGTACTTC.